This T cell receptor beta chain was identified during a study of blood T cells in healthy people across ages. Germline CDR1 reads KGHSH; CDR2 reads LQKENI. V lost 2 bases and J lost 0, with 7 bases in between. The CDR3 extends over 14 amino acids. Using a J-beta primer mix together with a sample-barcoded 5' primer, a second PCR was run for about 6 to 12 cycles. TCRdb reprocessed the 5' RACE reads with MiXCR, giving one entry per CDR3 protein. The top ten hold 30% to 45% of the sample, which has about 640,000 distinct CDR3 sequences, approximately 59% seen once. Points from the study as a whole: The fall in TCR beta diversity per million T cells was roughly linear with age.

A remark on this clonotype: Antigen specificity is unknown.

The chain is built from TRBV18 and TRBJ1-1; maybe TRBD1 (6 bases). The receptor's source is a man aged 55 to 70 in good health. The material sequenced was blood. The CDR3 reads CASSPRDMNTEAFF. The CDR3 DNA is TGTGCCAGCTCACCAAGGGACATGAACACTGAAGCTTTCTTT.